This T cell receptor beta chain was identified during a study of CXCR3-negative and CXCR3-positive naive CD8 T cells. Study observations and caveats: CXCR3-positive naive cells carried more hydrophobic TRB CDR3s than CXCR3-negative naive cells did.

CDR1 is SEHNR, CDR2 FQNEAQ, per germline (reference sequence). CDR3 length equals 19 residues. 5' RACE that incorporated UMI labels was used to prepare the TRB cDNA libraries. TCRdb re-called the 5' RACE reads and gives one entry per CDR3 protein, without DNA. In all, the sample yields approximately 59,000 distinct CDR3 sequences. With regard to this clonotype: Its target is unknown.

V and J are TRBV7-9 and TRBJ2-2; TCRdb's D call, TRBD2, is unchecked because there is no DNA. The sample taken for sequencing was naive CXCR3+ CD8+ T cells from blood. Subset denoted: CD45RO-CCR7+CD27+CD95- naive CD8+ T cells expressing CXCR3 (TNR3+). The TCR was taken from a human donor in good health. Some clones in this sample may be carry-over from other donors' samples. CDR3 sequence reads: CASSSQKTVPATNTGELFF.